This is a list of T cell receptor beta chains from one sample in a study of blood T cell repertoires in COVID-19. Generated by immunoSEQ multiplex PCR, the TCRdb table keeps only in-frame clones and is missing some. The sample contains approximately 210,000 clones, over 80% of which appear only once. What was sequenced was peripheral blood. The origin of the receptors is a man aged 55 to 69 with COVID-19, enrolled during active disease. The CDR3 runs from the conserved cysteine through the conserved F or W. The D gene is left open where the match is weak. Some rows have no size entry. The others give once, few or many, or a class for an expanded clone.

j_gene: TRBJ2-1
v_gene: TRBV24-1
d_gene: TRBD2
abundance: .
CDR3aa: CATSEGLAGGTYNEQFF
CDR3nt: TGTGCCACCAGCGAGGGGCTAGCGGGAGGGACCTACAATGAGCAGTTCTTC

j_gene: TRBJ2-7
v_gene: TRBV11-2
d_gene: TRBD2
abundance: .
CDR3aa: CASSLAAAGVEEQYF
CDR3nt: TGTGCCAGCAGCTTAGCCGCAGCGGGAGTCGAGGAGCAGTACTTC

j_gene: TRBJ2-4
v_gene: TRBV27
d_gene: .
abundance: .
CDR3aa: CASSWSNRLAKNIQYF
CDR3nt: TGTGCCAGCAGTTGGTCGAACAGGCTAGCCAAAAACATTCAGTACTTC

j_gene: TRBJ1-2
v_gene: TRBV25-1
d_gene: .
abundance: .
CDR3aa: CASSERYGSGYTF
CDR3nt: TGTGCCAGCAGTGAAAGATACGGGTCTGGCTACACCTTC

j_gene: TRBJ1-2
v_gene: TRBV5-4
d_gene: TRBD1
abundance: .
CDR3aa: CASSPGQGWGGYTF
CDR3nt: TGTGCCAGCAGCCCCGGACAGGGGTGGGGTGGCTACACCTTC

j_gene: TRBJ1-5
v_gene: TRBV11-2
d_gene: TRBD1
abundance: .
CDR3aa: CASSLDRGQPQHF
CDR3nt: TGTGCCAGCAGCTTGGACAGGGGTCAGCCCCAGCATTTT

j_gene: TRBJ2-7
v_gene: TRBV6-5
d_gene: TRBD1
abundance: .
CDR3aa: CASQKTGRSYEQYF
CDR3nt: TGTGCCAGTCAAAAGACAGGGCGCTCCTACGAGCAGTACTTC

j_gene: TRBJ1-1
v_gene: TRBV9
d_gene: TRBD1
abundance: .
CDR3aa: CASSTSTGGNTEAFF
CDR3nt: TGTGCCAGCAGCACATCGACAGGGGGGAACACTGAAGCTTTCTTT

j_gene: TRBJ1-1
v_gene: TRBV6-2/TRBV6-3
d_gene: .
abundance: .
CDR3aa: CASSPQAMNTEAFF
CDR3nt: TGTGCCAGCAGCCCACAGGCTATGAACACTGAAGCTTTCTTT

j_gene: TRBJ2-3
v_gene: TRBV6-1
d_gene: TRBD2
abundance: .
CDR3aa: CASTRGGVGTDTQYF
CDR3nt: TGTGCCAGCACCCGGGGGGGGGTGGGCACAGATACGCAGTATTTT

j_gene: TRBJ1-1
v_gene: TRBV7-9
d_gene: .
abundance: .
CDR3aa: CASSLAGVNTEAFF
CDR3nt: TGTGCCAGCAGCTTAGCTGGAGTGAACACTGAAGCTTTCTTT

j_gene: TRBJ2-5
v_gene: TRBV30
d_gene: .
abundance: .
CDR3aa: CAYSRVQETQYF
CDR3nt: TGTGCCTATTCCAGGGTCCAAGAGACCCAGTACTTC

j_gene: TRBJ2-1
v_gene: TRBV18
d_gene: .
abundance: .
CDR3aa: CASSPGLAYNEQFF
CDR3nt: TGTGCCAGCTCACCGGGACTGGCGTACAATGAGCAGTTCTTC

j_gene: TRBJ2-1
v_gene: TRBV4-2
d_gene: .
abundance: .
CDR3aa: CASSRQDNEQFF
CDR3nt: TGTGCCAGCAGCCGACAGGACAATGAGCAGTTCTTC

j_gene: TRBJ1-1
v_gene: TRBV6-5
d_gene: TRBD1
abundance: .
CDR3aa: CASSPGQGISFF
CDR3nt: TGTGCCAGCAGCCCGGGACAGGGTATATCTTTCTTT

j_gene: TRBJ2-7
v_gene: TRBV11-3
d_gene: .
abundance: .
CDR3aa: CASSLNSAGKDNEQYF
CDR3nt: TGTGCCAGCAGCTTAAACTCGGCAGGGAAGGATAACGAGCAGTACTTC

j_gene: TRBJ1-1
v_gene: TRBV10-3
d_gene: .
abundance: .
CDR3aa: CAISGRTLNTEAFF
CDR3nt: TGTGCCATCAGTGGGCGGACACTGAACACTGAAGCTTTCTTT

j_gene: TRBJ1-2
v_gene: TRBV14
d_gene: .
abundance: .
CDR3aa: CASSQERSNYGYTF
CDR3nt: TGTGCCAGCAGCCAAGAACGGTCTAACTATGGCTACACCTTC

j_gene: TRBJ1-1
v_gene: TRBV18
d_gene: .
abundance: .
CDR3aa: CASSPTRGAGEAFF
CDR3nt: TGTGCCAGCTCGCCTACACGGGGGGCTGGTGAAGCTTTCTTT

j_gene: TRBJ1-2
v_gene: TRBV4-3
d_gene: .
abundance: .
CDR3aa: CASSLTHPGYANYGYTF
CDR3nt: TGCGCCAGCAGCCTCACCCATCCAGGGTACGCTAACTATGGCTACACCTTC

j_gene: TRBJ2-1
v_gene: TRBV5-1
d_gene: TRBD2
abundance: few
CDR3aa: CASSRTSAALYNEQFF
CDR3nt: TGCGCCAGCAGCCGGACTAGCGCGGCCTTATACAATGAGCAGTTCTTC

j_gene: TRBJ2-5
v_gene: TRBV27
d_gene: TRBD2
abundance: .
CDR3aa: CASSLSGRETPHQETQYF
CDR3nt: TGTGCCAGCAGTTTATCTGGGCGGGAGACCCCCCACCAAGAGACCCAGTACTTC

j_gene: TRBJ1-2
v_gene: TRBV7-9
d_gene: .
abundance: .
CDR3aa: CASSLALANYGYTF
CDR3nt: TGTGCCAGCAGCTTAGCCTTAGCTAACTATGGCTACACCTTC

j_gene: TRBJ2-3
v_gene: TRBV12-3/TRBV12-4
d_gene: .
abundance: .
CDR3aa: CASSFGQTDTQYF
CDR3nt: TGTGCCAGCAGCTTCGGACAGACAGATACGCAGTATTTT

j_gene: TRBJ1-1
v_gene: TRBV10-3
d_gene: .
abundance: .
CDR3aa: CAISESLGLRGTEAFF
CDR3nt: TGTGCCATCAGTGAGTCGTTGGGCCTCCGTGGGACTGAAGCTTTCTTT

j_gene: TRBJ1-6
v_gene: TRBV5-1
d_gene: TRBD1
abundance: .
CDR3aa: CASSSGQGSSYNSPLHF
CDR3nt: TGCGCCAGCAGCTCCGGACAGGGGAGCTCCTATAATTCACCCCTCCACTTT

j_gene: TRBJ1-4
v_gene: TRBV5-1
d_gene: .
abundance: .
CDR3aa: CASSPGGRNEKLFF
CDR3nt: TGCGCCAGCAGCCCGGGGGGCCGCAATGAAAAACTGTTTTTT

j_gene: TRBJ1-2
v_gene: TRBV25-1
d_gene: .
abundance: .
CDR3aa: CASSPAGTPSLYGYTF
CDR3nt: TGTGCCAGCAGTCCTGCCGGGACACCTTCCCTCTATGGCTACACCTTC

j_gene: TRBJ1-2
v_gene: TRBV30
d_gene: TRBD1
abundance: .
CDR3aa: CAWTPGQNYGYTF
CDR3nt: TGTGCCTGGACTCCGGGACAGAACTATGGCTACACCTTC

j_gene: TRBJ2-1
v_gene: TRBV6-1
d_gene: TRBD1
abundance: .
CDR3aa: CASSEQSGGRHEQFF
CDR3nt: TGTGCCAGCAGTGAACAGTCAGGGGGCCGGCATGAGCAGTTCTTC

j_gene: TRBJ2-7
v_gene: TRBV5-1
d_gene: TRBD1
abundance: .
CDR3aa: CASSLDRGPYEQYF
CDR3nt: TGCGCCAGCAGCTTGGACAGGGGACCTTACGAGCAGTACTTC

j_gene: TRBJ2-7
v_gene: TRBV9
d_gene: TRBD1
abundance: .
CDR3aa: CASSYRGDRDHEQYF
CDR3nt: TGTGCCAGCAGCTATAGAGGGGACAGGGACCACGAGCAGTACTTC

j_gene: TRBJ2-5
v_gene: TRBV19
d_gene: TRBD2
abundance: .
CDR3aa: CATSASGSWETQYF
CDR3nt: TGTGCCACCTCGGCTAGCGGGAGTTGGGAGACCCAGTACTTC

j_gene: TRBJ1-2
v_gene: TRBV24-1
d_gene: .
abundance: few
CDR3aa: CATSDFGGGYTF
CDR3nt: TGTGCCACCAGTGATTTCGGGGGTGGCTACACCTTC

j_gene: TRBJ1-2
v_gene: TRBV7-9
d_gene: TRBD1
abundance: .
CDR3aa: CASSLGQAFNYGYTF
CDR3nt: TGTGCCAGCAGCCTAGGACAGGCCTTCAACTATGGCTACACCTTC

j_gene: TRBJ2-7
v_gene: TRBV6-2/TRBV6-3
d_gene: .
abundance: once
CDR3aa: CASSYSSEQYF
CDR3nt: TGTGCCAGCAGTTACTCGAGCGAGCAGTACTTC

j_gene: TRBJ2-2
v_gene: TRBV29-1
d_gene: TRBD1
abundance: once
CDR3aa: CSVRDRALTGELFF
CDR3nt: TGCAGCGTGAGGGACAGGGCACTCACCGGGGAGCTGTTTTTT

j_gene: TRBJ2-1
v_gene: TRBV2
d_gene: .
abundance: .
CDR3aa: CASSAGTPNEQFF
CDR3nt: TGTGCCAGCAGTGCCGGGACTCCTAATGAGCAGTTCTTC

j_gene: TRBJ2-5
v_gene: TRBV5-1
d_gene: .
abundance: .
CDR3aa: CASSLAGFQETQYF
CDR3nt: TGCGCCAGCAGCTTAGCTGGTTTCCAAGAGACCCAGTACTTC

j_gene: TRBJ1-6
v_gene: TRBV6-6
d_gene: TRBD1
abundance: .
CDR3aa: CASSSHQTGNNSPLHF
CDR3nt: TGTGCCAGCAGTTCCCACCAGACAGGGAATAATTCACCCCTCCACTTT

j_gene: TRBJ1-3
v_gene: TRBV12-3/TRBV12-4
d_gene: .
abundance: .
CDR3aa: CASSLLGNTIYF
CDR3nt: TGTGCCAGCAGTCTCCTTGGAAACACCATATATTTT

j_gene: TRBJ1-1
v_gene: TRBV5-4
d_gene: TRBD1
abundance: .
CDR3aa: CASSEGQGLYTEAFF
CDR3nt: TGTGCCAGCAGCGAGGGACAGGGGCTGTACACTGAAGCTTTCTTT

j_gene: TRBJ2-7
v_gene: TRBV13
d_gene: TRBD2
abundance: .
CDR3aa: CASSAWGTSGIVYF
CDR3nt: TGTGCCAGCAGCGCCTGGGGGACTAGCGGTATCGTGTACTTC

j_gene: TRBJ1-2
v_gene: TRBV18
d_gene: TRBD1
abundance: .
CDR3aa: CASSPGTGTDGYTF
CDR3nt: TGTGCCAGCTCACCAGGGACAGGGACGGATGGCTACACCTTC

j_gene: TRBJ2-7
v_gene: TRBV7-2
d_gene: TRBD1
abundance: few
CDR3aa: CASSLGLGQGGEQYF
CDR3nt: TGTGCCAGCAGCTTAGGATTGGGACAGGGTGGCGAGCAGTACTTC

j_gene: TRBJ2-3
v_gene: TRBV2
d_gene: TRBD2
abundance: .
CDR3aa: CASSELLAGVPPDTQYF
CDR3nt: TGTGCCAGCAGTGAATTGCTGGCGGGAGTCCCCCCAGATACGCAGTATTTT

j_gene: TRBJ1-6
v_gene: TRBV7-9
d_gene: .
abundance: .
CDR3aa: CASSLLVGGRADNSPLHF
CDR3nt: TGTGCCAGCAGCTTATTAGTAGGAGGGAGAGCTGATAATTCACCCCTCCACTTT

j_gene: TRBJ1-2
v_gene: TRBV18
d_gene: TRBD1
abundance: .
CDR3aa: CASSTGQVAYYGYTF
CDR3nt: TGTGCCAGCTCAACGGGACAGGTAGCGTACTATGGCTACACCTTC

j_gene: TRBJ1-5
v_gene: TRBV3-1/TRBV3-2
d_gene: TRBD1
abundance: .
CDR3aa: CASSPWTGVQPQHF
CDR3nt: TGTGCCAGCAGCCCGTGGACAGGGGTGCAGCCCCAGCATTTT

j_gene: TRBJ1-5
v_gene: TRBV3-1/TRBV3-2
d_gene: .
abundance: few
CDR3aa: CASSPAVENQPQHF
CDR3nt: TGTGCCAGCAGCCCGGCAGTGGAGAATCAGCCCCAGCATTTT

j_gene: TRBJ1-5
v_gene: TRBV6-2/TRBV6-3
d_gene: .
abundance: .
CDR3aa: CASSSRSGVSNQPQHF
CDR3nt: TGTGCCAGCAGTTCACGATCCGGGGTTAGCAATCAGCCCCAGCATTTT

j_gene: TRBJ2-1
v_gene: TRBV9
d_gene: .
abundance: .
CDR3aa: CASSPRGAEQFF
CDR3nt: TGTGCCAGCAGCCCCCGGGGGGCTGAGCAGTTCTTC

j_gene: TRBJ1-1
v_gene: TRBV2
d_gene: .
abundance: .
CDR3aa: CASSDWVSGEAFF
CDR3nt: TGTGCCAGCAGTGATTGGGTTTCAGGTGAAGCTTTCTTT

j_gene: TRBJ2-7
v_gene: TRBV28
d_gene: TRBD1
abundance: .
CDR3aa: CASRRSGQAYEQYF
CDR3nt: TGTGCCAGCAGGAGAAGCGGACAGGCCTACGAGCAGTACTTC

j_gene: TRBJ2-5
v_gene: TRBV5-1
d_gene: TRBD2
abundance: few
CDR3aa: CASSLRASGSGETQYF
CDR3nt: TGCGCCAGCAGCTTGCGGGCTAGCGGGAGTGGGGAGACCCAGTACTTC

j_gene: TRBJ2-7
v_gene: TRBV18
d_gene: .
abundance: .
CDR3aa: CASSRKDSGYEQYF
CDR3nt: TGTGCCAGCTCACGCAAGGACTCAGGCTACGAGCAGTACTTC

j_gene: TRBJ1-2
v_gene: TRBV28
d_gene: .
abundance: .
CDR3aa: CASWGRADYGYTF
CDR3nt: TGTGCCAGTTGGGGCAGGGCGGACTATGGCTACACCTTC

j_gene: TRBJ2-7
v_gene: TRBV9
d_gene: .
abundance: .
CDR3aa: CASSVGGESFAYEQYF
CDR3nt: TGTGCCAGCAGCGTAGGCGGAGAGAGCTTCGCCTACGAGCAGTACTTC

j_gene: TRBJ1-2
v_gene: TRBV4-1
d_gene: .
abundance: .
CDR3aa: CASSQVPGSYGYTF
CDR3nt: TGCGCCAGCAGCCAAGTACCGGGAAGCTATGGCTACACCTTC

j_gene: TRBJ1-6
v_gene: TRBV6-2/TRBV6-3
d_gene: TRBD1
abundance: .
CDR3aa: CASSYLGQLITAYSPLHF
CDR3nt: TGTGCCAGCAGTTACCTGGGACAGCTAATCACGGCGTATTCACCCCTCCACTTT